These 11 T cell receptor beta chains were sequenced from one sample in a study of PD-1 blockade in mismatch repair-deficient tumors. The data were produced by immunoSEQ multiplex PCR, yet TCRdb's version contains in-frame clones alone and is incomplete. The profile shows 38,000 or so clones, around 83% of them singletons. The source was peripheral blood, collected roughly 75 weeks after starting pembrolizumab. The receptors originated from an adult with mismatch repair-deficient cancer.

This sequence joins TRBV27 and TRBJ2-3, with TRBD2 identical over 10 bases. This CDR3 has 15 amino acids. V trimming: 3 bases; J trimming: 4 bases; junction bases outside the gene matches: 4. The germline V gene has CDR1 MNHEY and CDR2 SMNVEV (reference sequence). CDR3: CASSFGSGGPDTQYF. CDR3 nucleotide sequence: TGTGCCAGCAGTTTTGGTAGCGGGGGGCCAGATACGCAGTATTTT.

CDR3 residues: CASSVTGGSSGELFF. Here the CDR3 DNA reads TGTGCCAGCAGCGTGACAGGGGGATCGAGCGGGGAGCTGTTTTTT. The V call is TRBV7-6, the J call TRBJ2-2; TRBD1 aligns across 9 bases. The V gene's germline CDR1 is SGHVS and CDR2 FNYEAQ. The ends lost 5 bases at V and 7 bases at J; junction bases unmatched: 8. The CDR3 totals 15 residues.

J is TRBJ2-7 and V is TRBV4-2; D may be TRBD1 (6 bases). This CDR3 is built from 14 residues. The germline CDR1 and CDR2 sequences are LGHNA and YNFKEQ. With 4 bases removed from V and 3 bases from J, the gap between germline ends came to 13 bases. CDR3 loop: CASSRGPAGYEQYF. The CDR3 DNA sequence: TGTGCCAGCAGCCGGGGGCCAGCCGGCTACGAGCAGTACTTC.

The chain is built from TRBV6-1 and TRBJ1-2, with D perhaps matching TRBD1 (6 bases). CDR1 is MNHNS and CDR2 is SASEGT in the germline V gene. Trimming shortened V by 6 bases and J by 7 bases, and 15 bases separated the two germline ends. This CDR3 region has 13 residues. CDR3 bases: TGTGCCAGCAGCAAACAGGGATGGGGTGGCTACACCTTC. Translation gives CASSKQGWGGYTF.

The chain combines TRBV14 with TRBJ2-5; D is unclear. V lost 2 bases, J lost 5 bases, and 18 bases lay in between. CDR1 and CDR2 from the germline V gene are SGHDN and FVKESK. The CDR3 extends over 16 amino acids. The CDR3 DNA reads as TGTGCCAGCAGCCAATTTCACTCAACAGTGAGGGAGACCCAGTACTTC. This encodes CASSQFHSTVRETQYF.

CDR3 DNA: TGTGCCAGCCAGACAGGCTCCTCTGGGGCCAACGTCCTGACTTTC. Amino acid sequence: CASQTGSSGANVLTF. V gene TRBV6-5 combines with J gene TRBJ2-6; the D gene is possibly TRBD1 (6 bases). The CDR3 extends over 15 amino acids. The V end lost 8 bases, the J end lost 0 bases, and 11 bases lay between the germline ends. Germline V gene sequence: CDR1 MNHEY, CDR2 SVGAGI.

This chain connects TRBV10-3 to TRBJ2-7, with 7 positions matching TRBD1. With 5 bases clipped from V and 2 bases from J, the junction kept 3 bases outside the gene matches. Germline-derived CDR1 and CDR2 are ENHRY and SYGVKD. This CDR3 spans 13 amino acids. The CDR3 bases are TGTGCCATCAGTCCGGGACAGCCCTACGAGCAGTACTTC. It codes for CAISPGQPYEQYF.

The chain has TRBV28 and TRBJ1-5; tentative D call: TRBD1 (6 bases). The germline gives CDR1 MDHEN, CDR2 SYDVKM. The ends were cut back, 7 bases at V and 4 bases at J, with 17 bases in the middle. This CDR3 region has 15 residues. The CDR3 loop is CASTSGTTLNQPQHF. CDR3 nucleotides: TGTGCCAGCACCTCCGGGACAACCCTAAATCAGCCCCAGCATTTT.

The V call is TRBV5-6, the J call TRBJ2-1; 12 bases align to TRBD2. V dropped 5 bases and J dropped 8; count of bases not matched to a gene: 11. CDR3 size: 16 residues. Germline values: CDR1 SGHDT, CDR2 YYEEEE. CDR3 nucleotides: TGTGCCAGCAGATTACGACTAGCGGGAGCAATCCATGAGCAGTTCTTC. Protein sequence: CASRLRLAGAIHEQFF.

V usage is TRBV6-1 and J usage is TRBJ2-2, with TRBD1 identical over 9 bases. The V and J ends lost 4 bases and 7 bases, in that order; junction bases with no gene match: 7. The CDR3 loop spans 15 amino acids. CDR1 is MNHNS, CDR2 SASEGT, per germline. DNA for the CDR3: TGTGCCAGCAGTGCCCGACAGGGGGGGAGCGGGGAGCTGTTTTTT. Translated, it gives CASSARQGGSGELFF.

This clone was picked up one time. V and J are TRBV9 and TRBJ1-4, with 7 nucleotides matching TRBD1. The V segment lost 3 bases and the J segment 4 bases; nucleotides outside the gene matches: 6. Germline values: CDR1 SGDLS, CDR2 YYNGEE. The CDR3 sequence is 15 residues long. For the CDR3, the DNA is TGTGCCAGCAGCGCACAGGGGATCCGTAATGAAAAACTGTTTTTT. As protein: CASSAQGIRNEKLFF.